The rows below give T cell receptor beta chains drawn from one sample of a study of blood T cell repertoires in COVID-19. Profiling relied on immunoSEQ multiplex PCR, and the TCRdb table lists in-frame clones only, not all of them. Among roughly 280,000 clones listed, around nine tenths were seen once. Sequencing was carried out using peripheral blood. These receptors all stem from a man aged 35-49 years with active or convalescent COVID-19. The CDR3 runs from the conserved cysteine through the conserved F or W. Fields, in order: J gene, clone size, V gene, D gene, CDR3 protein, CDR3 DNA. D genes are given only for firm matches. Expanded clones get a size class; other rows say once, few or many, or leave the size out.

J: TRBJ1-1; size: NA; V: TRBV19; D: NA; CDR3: CASSMGPPRTARNTEAFF; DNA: TGTGCCAGTAGTATGGGCCCCCCTCGGACAGCTAGGAACACTGAAGCTTTCTTT
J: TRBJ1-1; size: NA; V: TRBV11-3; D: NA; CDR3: CASSGAFRAEAFF; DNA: TGTGCCAGCAGCGGGGCTTTTAGGGCTGAAGCTTTCTTT
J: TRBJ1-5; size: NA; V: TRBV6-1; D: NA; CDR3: CASSDRAGGNQPQHF; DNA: TGTGCCAGCAGTGACAGGGCGGGGGGCAATCAGCCCCAGCATTTT
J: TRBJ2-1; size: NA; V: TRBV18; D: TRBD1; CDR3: CASSPPGQGEQFF; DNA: TGTGCCAGCTCACCGCCCGGACAGGGCGAGCAGTTCTTC
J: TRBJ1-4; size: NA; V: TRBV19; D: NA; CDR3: CASSIQGTNEKLFF; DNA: TGTGCCAGTAGTATTCAGGGGACGAATGAAAAACTGTTTTTT
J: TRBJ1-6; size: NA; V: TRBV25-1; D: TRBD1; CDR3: CASSVAGGNSPLHF; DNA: TGTGCCAGCAGTGTAGCAGGGGGCAATTCACCCCTCCACTTT
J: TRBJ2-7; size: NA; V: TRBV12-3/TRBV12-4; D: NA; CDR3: CASSFTSYEQYF; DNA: TGTGCCAGCAGTTTCACCAGTTACGAGCAGTACTTC
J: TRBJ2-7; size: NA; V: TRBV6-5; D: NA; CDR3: CASRSTGVDEQYF; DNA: TGTGCCAGCAGATCGACAGGCGTAGACGAGCAGTACTTC
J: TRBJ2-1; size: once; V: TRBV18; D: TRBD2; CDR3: CASSPAGTSSNEQFF; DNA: TGTGCCAGCTCACCGGCCGGGACTAGCTCCAATGAGCAGTTCTTC
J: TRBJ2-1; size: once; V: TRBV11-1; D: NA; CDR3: CASIFNPGNEQFF; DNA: TGTGCCAGCATCTTCAATCCGGGCAATGAGCAGTTCTTC
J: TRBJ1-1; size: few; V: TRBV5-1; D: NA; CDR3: CASSSQTATEAFF; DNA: TGCGCCAGCAGCTCTCAGACTGCGACTGAAGCTTTCTTT
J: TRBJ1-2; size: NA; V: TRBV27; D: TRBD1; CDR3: CASSLYGTGIYGYTF; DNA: TGTGCCAGCAGTTTATATGGGACAGGGATCTATGGCTACACCTTC
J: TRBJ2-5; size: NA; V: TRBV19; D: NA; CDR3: CASSMDSGGETQYF; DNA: TGTGCCAGTAGTATGGACTCCGGCGGGGAGACCCAGTACTTC
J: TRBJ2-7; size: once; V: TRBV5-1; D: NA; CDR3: CASSSTGTVNEQYF; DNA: TGCGCCAGCAGTTCTACCGGGACTGTAAACGAGCAGTACTTC
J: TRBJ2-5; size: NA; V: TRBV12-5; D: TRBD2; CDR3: CASGLVLFGHRKTSGTLETQYF; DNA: TGTGCTAGTGGTTTGGTACTTTTCGGGCATCGAAAGACTAGCGGGACTTTAGAGACCCAGTACTTC
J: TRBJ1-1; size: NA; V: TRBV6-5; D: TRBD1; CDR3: CASSYSDRGNTEAFF; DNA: TGTGCCAGCAGTTACTCGGACAGGGGGAACACTGAAGCTTTCTTT
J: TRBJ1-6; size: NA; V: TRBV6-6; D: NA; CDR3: CASSYSQGSSPLHF; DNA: TGTGCCAGCAGTTACTCGCAGGGTAGCTCACCCCTCCACTTT
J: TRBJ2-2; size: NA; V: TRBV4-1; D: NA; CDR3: CASSQELGRGVFGELFF; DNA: TGCGCCAGCAGCCAAGAGTTGGGCAGGGGGGTTTTCGGGGAGCTGTTTTTT
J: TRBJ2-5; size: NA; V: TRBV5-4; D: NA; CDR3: CASSLGGLNQETQYF; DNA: TGTGCCAGCAGCTTGGGGGGACTCAACCAAGAGACCCAGTACTTC
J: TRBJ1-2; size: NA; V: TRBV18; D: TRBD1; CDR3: CASSPTGTDSYFYGYTF; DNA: TGTGCCAGCTCACCAACCGGGACAGATAGTTATTTCTATGGCTACACCTTC
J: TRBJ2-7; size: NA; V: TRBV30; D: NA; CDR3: CAWTDPGDYTYEQYF; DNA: TGTGCCTGGACCGATCCAGGGGACTATACCTACGAGCAGTACTTC
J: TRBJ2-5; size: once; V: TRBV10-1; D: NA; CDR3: CASSAKVGETQYF; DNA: TGCGCCAGCAGTGCAAAAGTCGGGGAGACCCAGTACTTC
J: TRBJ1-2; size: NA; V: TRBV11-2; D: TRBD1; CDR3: CASSFGQGGYTF; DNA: TGTGCCAGCAGCTTCGGACAGGGAGGCTACACCTTC
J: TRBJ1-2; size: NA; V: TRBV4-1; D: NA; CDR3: CASSQDAGIYGYTF; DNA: TGCGCCAGCAGCCAAGATGCGGGCATCTATGGCTACACCTTC
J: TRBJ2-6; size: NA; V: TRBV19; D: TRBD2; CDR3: CASSRSGIGANVLTF; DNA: TGTGCCAGTAGTAGAAGCGGGATCGGGGCCAACGTCCTGACTTTC
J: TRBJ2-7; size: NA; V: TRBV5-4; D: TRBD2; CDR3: CASSFSGGVYEQYF; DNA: TGTGCCAGCAGCTTTAGCGGGGGGGTCTACGAGCAGTACTTC